The rows below give T cell receptor beta chains drawn from one sample of a study of cytomegalovirus exposure and HLA in healthy donors. This table comes from immunoSEQ multiplex PCR, and its TCRdb copy is limited to in-frame clones, with some not included. The sample holds under 200,000 clones, over 65% seen once. The sequencing sample was made of PBMCs. The source of these receptors is a man between 18 and 35 years old in good health and CMV-seropositive. CDR3s include the opening cysteine and the closing phenylalanine or tryptophan. A D gene is named only where the DNA matches it firmly. Where a row states a size, it is once, few, many or the class of an expanded clone; other rows omit it.

D gene: -; J gene: TRBJ2-6; clone size: -; V gene: TRBV27; CDR3 DNA: TGTGCCAGCAGTTCAGACAGGTGGGGGGCCAACGTCCTGACTTTC; CDR3 protein: CASSSDRWGANVLTF
D gene: TRBD1; J gene: TRBJ1-5; clone size: once; V gene: TRBV19; CDR3 DNA: TGTGCCAGTAGTAGGGGACAGGGTCGTCAGCCCCAGCATTTT; CDR3 protein: CASSRGQGRQPQHF
D gene: TRBD1; J gene: TRBJ2-2; clone size: few; V gene: TRBV2; CDR3 DNA: TGTGCCAGCAGGGGACAGACTAACACCGGGGAGCTGTTTTTT; CDR3 protein: CASRGQTNTGELFF
D gene: TRBD1; J gene: TRBJ1-4; clone size: -; V gene: TRBV18; CDR3 DNA: TGTGCCAGCTCACAGGGGGCGCCGGTTGAAAAACTGTTTTTT; CDR3 protein: CASSQGAPVEKLFF
D gene: -; J gene: TRBJ2-7; clone size: -; V gene: TRBV7-3; CDR3 DNA: TGTGCCAGCAGCTTACCTGGAGGCGAGCAGTACTTC; CDR3 protein: CASSLPGGEQYF
D gene: -; J gene: TRBJ2-7; clone size: -; V gene: TRBV7-9; CDR3 DNA: TGTGCCATCCGTCGGGGAGGGGGGAACGAGCAGTACTTC; CDR3 protein: CAIRRGGGNEQYF
D gene: TRBD1; J gene: TRBJ2-6; clone size: -; V gene: TRBV18; CDR3 DNA: TGTGCCAGCTCCATACAGGGGTCTGGGGCCAACGTCCTGACTTTC; CDR3 protein: CASSIQGSGANVLTF
D gene: TRBD2; J gene: TRBJ2-2; clone size: -; V gene: TRBV11-1; CDR3 DNA: TGTGCCAGCAGCCCCGCCCGCACCGGGACTAGGAGAGCCGGGGAGCTGTTTTTT; CDR3 protein: CASSPARTGTRRAGELFF
D gene: -; J gene: TRBJ2-1; clone size: -; V gene: TRBV7-3; CDR3 DNA: TGTGCCAGCAGCTTGGGGGGGAACAGGGGGACCAATGAGCAGTTCTTC; CDR3 protein: CASSLGGNRGTNEQFF
D gene: TRBD2; J gene: TRBJ2-1; clone size: -; V gene: TRBV23-1; CDR3 DNA: TGCGCCAGCAGTTTTGATGGCGGGGGGGAGTTCTTC; CDR3 protein: CASSFDGGGEFF
D gene: TRBD1; J gene: TRBJ2-1; clone size: -; V gene: TRBV10-3; CDR3 DNA: TGTGCCATCAGTGAATCCAGGACAGGTCCGGACAATGAGCAGTTCTTC; CDR3 protein: CAISESRTGPDNEQFF
D gene: -; J gene: TRBJ1-1; clone size: once; V gene: TRBV28; CDR3 DNA: TGTGCCAGCAGTTTATCAGGGGCGCGGGCTGAAGCTTTCTTT; CDR3 protein: CASSLSGARAEAFF
D gene: -; J gene: TRBJ1-5; clone size: once; V gene: TRBV7-2; CDR3 DNA: TGTGCCAGCAGCTTAGCAGGAGATCAGCCCCAGCATTTT; CDR3 protein: CASSLAGDQPQHF
D gene: -; J gene: TRBJ1-1; clone size: -; V gene: TRBV30; CDR3 DNA: TGTGCCTGGAGTGTATCAGTGAACACTGAAGCTTTCTTT; CDR3 protein: CAWSVSVNTEAFF
D gene: -; J gene: TRBJ1-1; clone size: once; V gene: TRBV7-9; CDR3 DNA: TGTGCCAGCAGCTTAGCGGGACAAAACACTGAAGCTTTCTTT; CDR3 protein: CASSLAGQNTEAFF
D gene: TRBD1; J gene: TRBJ1-4; clone size: -; V gene: TRBV28; CDR3 DNA: TGTGCCAGCGTCACAGGGGTGGAAAAACTGTTTTTT; CDR3 protein: CASVTGVEKLFF
D gene: -; J gene: TRBJ2-7; clone size: -; V gene: TRBV7-6; CDR3 DNA: TGTGCCAGCAGCTTAGGGGCGGGGGCTTTGGAGCAGTACTTC; CDR3 protein: CASSLGAGALEQYF
D gene: TRBD1; J gene: TRBJ2-3; clone size: few; V gene: TRBV6-4; CDR3 DNA: TGTGCCAGCAGTGACGGGACAGGGCCCACAGATACGCAGTATTTT; CDR3 protein: CASSDGTGPTDTQYF
D gene: TRBD1; J gene: TRBJ2-3; clone size: many; V gene: TRBV9; CDR3 DNA: TGTGCCAGCAGCCCCCGGGGGGGACAGGGGGGAACAGATACGCAGTATTTT; CDR3 protein: CASSPRGGQGGTDTQYF
D gene: TRBD1; J gene: TRBJ1-5; clone size: -; V gene: TRBV20-1; CDR3 DNA: TGCAGTGTCGACAGGGCTCAGCCCCAGCATTTT; CDR3 protein: CSVDRAQPQHF
D gene: -; J gene: TRBJ1-1; clone size: -; V gene: TRBV9; CDR3 DNA: TGTGCCAGCAGCGTAGATCAGGGGTTCACTGAAGCTTTCTTT; CDR3 protein: CASSVDQGFTEAFF
D gene: TRBD1; J gene: TRBJ1-2; clone size: -; V gene: TRBV5-6; CDR3 DNA: TGTGCCAGCAGCTCTACGGACAGGCGGCACTATGGCTACACCTTC; CDR3 protein: CASSSTDRRHYGYTF
D gene: TRBD2; J gene: TRBJ2-1; clone size: -; V gene: TRBV28; CDR3 DNA: TGTGCCACCGGGACTAGCGGGAGGCAGCAGTTCTTC; CDR3 protein: CATGTSGRQQFF
D gene: -; J gene: TRBJ2-2; clone size: -; V gene: TRBV7-2; CDR3 DNA: TGTGCCAGCAGCTATCCCGGGTCTTACACCGGGGAGCTGTTTTTT; CDR3 protein: CASSYPGSYTGELFF
D gene: -; J gene: TRBJ1-5; clone size: many; V gene: TRBV7-9; CDR3 DNA: TGTGCCAGCAGCTTAGCGCTCGGAGACGGACAGCCCCAGCATTTT; CDR3 protein: CASSLALGDGQPQHF
D gene: TRBD2; J gene: TRBJ2-3; clone size: -; V gene: TRBV2; CDR3 DNA: TGTGCCAGCATCGGACTAGCGGGAGTAGTGGGAGATACGCAGTATTTT; CDR3 protein: CASIGLAGVVGDTQYF
D gene: TRBD1; J gene: TRBJ1-1; clone size: -; V gene: TRBV30; CDR3 DNA: TGTGCCTGGAGTGCGCCGGGACAGGAGTACACTGAAGCTTTCTTT; CDR3 protein: CAWSAPGQEYTEAFF
D gene: -; J gene: TRBJ2-7; clone size: -; V gene: TRBV5-6; CDR3 DNA: TGTGCCAGCAGCTTGGGCCAGGTTTTCTACGAGCAGTACTTC; CDR3 protein: CASSLGQVFYEQYF
D gene: TRBD2; J gene: TRBJ2-5; clone size: -; V gene: TRBV9; CDR3 DNA: TGTGCCAGCAGTGCTAGCGGGACCGGCGGGGAGACCCAGTACTTC; CDR3 protein: CASSASGTGGETQYF
D gene: -; J gene: TRBJ2-2; clone size: -; V gene: TRBV27; CDR3 DNA: TGTGCCAGCAGTTCCAGTAGAGGCACCGGGGAGCTGTTTTTT; CDR3 protein: CASSSSRGTGELFF
D gene: -; J gene: TRBJ1-1; clone size: -; V gene: TRBV5-1; CDR3 DNA: TGCGCCAGCAGCTTGGGGGGGACATACACTGAAGCTTTCTTT; CDR3 protein: CASSLGGTYTEAFF
D gene: TRBD1; J gene: TRBJ1-1; clone size: -; V gene: TRBV7-6; CDR3 DNA: TGTGCCAGCAGCGACTTGGGACAGGAGAATGAAGCTTTCTTT; CDR3 protein: CASSDLGQENEAFF
D gene: -; J gene: TRBJ1-3; clone size: -; V gene: TRBV7-8; CDR3 DNA: TGTGCCAGCAGCTTAGGACAAACTCGTTACACCATATATTTT; CDR3 protein: CASSLGQTRYTIYF
D gene: TRBD1; J gene: TRBJ2-7; clone size: -; V gene: TRBV7-6; CDR3 DNA: TGTGCCAGCAGCACGGGACAGGGGTACGAGCAGTACTTC; CDR3 protein: CASSTGQGYEQYF
D gene: -; J gene: TRBJ2-7; clone size: -; V gene: TRBV28; CDR3 DNA: TGTGCCAGCACCCCTGGGGGGTCCTACGAGCAGTACTTC; CDR3 protein: CASTPGGSYEQYF
D gene: -; J gene: TRBJ2-2; clone size: -; V gene: TRBV4-3; CDR3 DNA: TGCGCCAGCAGCCAAGAGATTGGAGTGACCGGGGAGCTGTTTTTT; CDR3 protein: CASSQEIGVTGELFF
D gene: TRBD2; J gene: TRBJ2-1; clone size: -; V gene: TRBV10-3; CDR3 DNA: TGTGCCATCTCCGAGCGGGAAGAGCAGTTCTTC; CDR3 protein: CAISEREEQFF
D gene: TRBD1; J gene: TRBJ1-1; clone size: -; V gene: TRBV7-9; CDR3 DNA: TGTGCCAGCAGCATACAGGGGGCGCGAACTGAAGCTTTCTTT; CDR3 protein: CASSIQGARTEAFF
D gene: -; J gene: TRBJ2-2; clone size: -; V gene: TRBV6-4; CDR3 DNA: TGTGCCAGCAGAACAGGGCTTGGCACCGGGGAGCTGTTTTTT; CDR3 protein: CASRTGLGTGELFF
D gene: -; J gene: TRBJ2-2; clone size: -; V gene: TRBV7-2; CDR3 DNA: TGTGCCAGCAGCTTAGTCCAAGTCCAGGGGACCGGGGAGCTGTTTTTT; CDR3 protein: CASSLVQVQGTGELFF
D gene: TRBD2; J gene: TRBJ2-2; clone size: -; V gene: TRBV9; CDR3 DNA: TGTGCCAGCAGCGTAGACCGCGGGAGCCTCGTAGGGGAGCTGTTTTTT; CDR3 protein: CASSVDRGSLVGELFF
D gene: TRBD1; J gene: TRBJ1-5; clone size: -; V gene: TRBV28; CDR3 DNA: TGTGCCAGCAGTTTAGGACAGGATATCAGGGCCCAGCATTTT; CDR3 protein: CASSLGQDIRAQHF
D gene: -; J gene: TRBJ1-2; clone size: -; V gene: TRBV18; CDR3 DNA: TGTGCCAGCTCACCGGAGAATACCCATGGCTACACCTTC; CDR3 protein: CASSPENTHGYTF
D gene: -; J gene: TRBJ2-1; clone size: -; V gene: TRBV13; CDR3 DNA: TGTGCCAGCAGCTTAGGCCGGGGACATTACAATGAGCAGTTCTTC; CDR3 protein: CASSLGRGHYNEQFF
D gene: TRBD2; J gene: TRBJ2-7; clone size: -; V gene: TRBV2; CDR3 DNA: TGTGCCAGCAGCGCCCCCACTAGCGGAACCTACGAGCAGTACTTC; CDR3 protein: CASSAPTSGTYEQYF
D gene: -; J gene: TRBJ2-3; clone size: -; V gene: TRBV7-7; CDR3 DNA: TGTGCCCTAGGAGAAGATACGCAGTATTTT; CDR3 protein: CALGEDTQYF
D gene: -; J gene: TRBJ2-1; clone size: -; V gene: TRBV7-9; CDR3 DNA: TGTGCCAGCAGCCCCTCGGGCCTACTGGCGTTGCCCGGGAGTGAGCAGTTCTTC; CDR3 protein: CASSPSGLLALPGSEQFF
D gene: TRBD1; J gene: TRBJ2-1; clone size: few; V gene: TRBV7-6; CDR3 DNA: TGTGCCAGCAGCGGCGGGACAGGCGGCAGTGCGTTCTTC; CDR3 protein: CASSGGTGGSAFF
D gene: -; J gene: TRBJ1-1; clone size: -; V gene: TRBV7-3; CDR3 DNA: TGTGCCAGCAATTTACTCGGGGGTGCGAGGACTGAAGCTTTCTTT; CDR3 protein: CASNLLGGARTEAFF
D gene: TRBD2; J gene: TRBJ2-5; clone size: -; V gene: TRBV6-6; CDR3 DNA: TGTGCCAGCAGCCCCTTTAGCGGGAGTGTAGAGACCCAGTACTTC; CDR3 protein: CASSPFSGSVETQYF